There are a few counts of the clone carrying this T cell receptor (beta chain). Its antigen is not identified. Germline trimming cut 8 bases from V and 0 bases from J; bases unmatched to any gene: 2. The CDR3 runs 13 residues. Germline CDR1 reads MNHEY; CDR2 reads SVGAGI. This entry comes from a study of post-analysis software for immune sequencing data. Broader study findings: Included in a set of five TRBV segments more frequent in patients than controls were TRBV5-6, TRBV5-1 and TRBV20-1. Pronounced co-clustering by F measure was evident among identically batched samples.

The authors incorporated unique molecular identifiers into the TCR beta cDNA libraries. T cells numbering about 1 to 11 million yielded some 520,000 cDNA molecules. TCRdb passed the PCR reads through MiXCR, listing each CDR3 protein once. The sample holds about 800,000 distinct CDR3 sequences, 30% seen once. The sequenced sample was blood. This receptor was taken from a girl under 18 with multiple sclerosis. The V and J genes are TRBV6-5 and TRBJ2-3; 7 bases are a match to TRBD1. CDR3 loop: CASRQGSTDTQYF. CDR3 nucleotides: TGTGCCAGCCGACAGGGTAGCACAGATACGCAGTATTTT.